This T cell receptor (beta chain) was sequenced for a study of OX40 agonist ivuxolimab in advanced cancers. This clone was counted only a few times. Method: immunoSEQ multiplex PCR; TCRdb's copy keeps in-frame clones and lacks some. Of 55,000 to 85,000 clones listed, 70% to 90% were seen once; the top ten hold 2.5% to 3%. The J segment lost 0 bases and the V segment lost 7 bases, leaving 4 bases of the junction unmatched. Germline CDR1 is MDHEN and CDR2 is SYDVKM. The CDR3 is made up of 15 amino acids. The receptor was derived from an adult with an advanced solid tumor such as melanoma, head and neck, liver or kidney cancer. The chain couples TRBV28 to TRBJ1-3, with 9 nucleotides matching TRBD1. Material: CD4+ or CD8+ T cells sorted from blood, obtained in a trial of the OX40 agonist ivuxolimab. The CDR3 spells CASTTGGDSGNTIYF. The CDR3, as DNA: TGTGCCAGCACAACAGGGGGCGACTCTGGAAACACCATATATTTT. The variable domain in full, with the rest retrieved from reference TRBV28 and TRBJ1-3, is DVKVTQSSRYLVKRTGEKVFLECVQDMDHENMFWYRQDPGLGLRLIYFSYDVKMKEKGDIPEGYSVSREKKERFSLILESASTNQTSMYLCASTTGGDSGNTIYFGEGSWLTVV.